A single TCR beta chain is shown here with its context. This clonotype was detected only once. Which antigen it targets is not known. Base-call qualities are not available, and no considerably larger clone is one nucleotide away. One read alone provides weak support. CDR3 length: 14 amino acids, cysteine to phenylalanine. Only the CDR3 part of the read is kept: 42 bases, read in frame from the first base. The V end gives up 6 bases and the J end 0 bases, leaving 4 bases in the junction not matched to a gene. The CDR1 and CDR2 encoded by the germline V gene (reference sequence) are DFQATT and SNEGSKA. RNA was extracted using the RNeasy kit, and roughly 0.45 to 1 ug of the RNA was reverse transcribed with random hexamers. TCR beta CDR3 regions were amplified with the immunoSEQ multiplex PCR assay covering 54 Vbeta and 13 Jbeta segments. Bias from PCR amplification was corrected by using a synthetic template baseline for primer optimization and for computational correction. The source study handled its data this way. Only productive sequences were kept, with reads annotated to V, D and J genes according to IMGT and analyzed in immunoSEQ Analyzer. To calculate clonality, Shannon entropy was normalized by log2 of the number of productive unique sequences and then subtracted from one. For each patient and control, public and private clones were evaluated among the 100 most prevalent clones. Susac-specific clones were defined as absent from healthy and MS cohorts, around 970 published viral clones and other ImmuneACCESS disease sequences. Starting from the raw public reads, TCRdb applied fastp trimming at Q25, assembled clones with MiXCR and retained in-frame beta chains. Each CDR3 protein appears once, grouped with its most common genes and DNA. The V and J calls shown here were made by TCRdb, not taken from the authors' results. The sample data list hundreds of thousands of distinct CDR3 sequences, and about 85% of these were observed just once. The ten biggest clones cover about 0.11% of the sample.

This sample stems from a study of CD8 T cells in Susac syndrome (dated by TCRdb to the late 2010s). Context from the whole study: Whether CD8+ T cell activation and differentiation in Susac syndrome was antigen driven was tested using repertoire sequencing. The study compared CD8+ T cell repertoire clonality among roughly eleven healthy donors, around 14 Susac syndrome patients and approximately 16 multiple sclerosis patients.

Peripheral blood CD8+ and CD4+ T cells from healthy donors, Susac syndrome patients and multiple sclerosis patients were profiled by high-throughput TCR beta sequencing. The multiple sclerosis controls were treatment-naive patients who had stable or active relapsing-remitting disease and met the revised McDonald criteria. Bulk CD8+ and CD4+ T cells were purified by magnetic negative isolation, while CD8+ TEMRA cells were enriched using FACS. Blood was drawn into EDTA tubes, processed within 24 hours, and PBMCs were isolated by density gradient centrifugation. PBMCs intended for TCR sequencing were frozen in liquid nitrogen and were later thawed in a 37 degrees C water bath. A purity of at least 90% was achieved for sorted or isolated CD4+, CD8+ and CD8+ TEMRA cells. The full study reports these points: The number of individuals in the TCR sequencing and HLA analysis was acknowledged as relatively small.

Specimen: CD8+ T cells from PBMCs. The receptor was isolated from a human donor with multiple sclerosis. The chain was built from TRBV20-1 and TRBJ2-3; TRBD2 matches 9 bases in the middle. The bases read TGCAGTGCGCCAGGACTAGCGAGCACAGATACGCAGTATTTT. Protein translation: CSAPGLASTDTQYF.